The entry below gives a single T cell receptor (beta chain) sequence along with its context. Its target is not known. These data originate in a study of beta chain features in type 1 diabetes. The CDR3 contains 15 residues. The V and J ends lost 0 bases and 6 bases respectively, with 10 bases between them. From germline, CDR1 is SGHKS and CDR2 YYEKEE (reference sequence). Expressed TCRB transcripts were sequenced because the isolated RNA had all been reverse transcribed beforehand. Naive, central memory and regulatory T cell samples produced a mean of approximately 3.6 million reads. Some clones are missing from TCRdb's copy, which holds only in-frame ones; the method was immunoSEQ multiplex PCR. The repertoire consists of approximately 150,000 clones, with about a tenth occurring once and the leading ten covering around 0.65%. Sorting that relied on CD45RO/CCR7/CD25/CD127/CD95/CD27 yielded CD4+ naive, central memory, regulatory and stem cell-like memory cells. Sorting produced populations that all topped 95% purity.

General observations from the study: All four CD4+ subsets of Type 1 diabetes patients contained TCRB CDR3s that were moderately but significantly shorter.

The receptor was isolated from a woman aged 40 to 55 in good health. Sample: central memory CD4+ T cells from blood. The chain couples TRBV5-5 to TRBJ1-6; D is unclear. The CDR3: CASSLGSQANSPLHF. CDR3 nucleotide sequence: TGTGCCAGCAGCTTGGGTTCGCAGGCTAATTCACCCCTCCACTTT.